This T cell receptor (beta chain) was sequenced for a study of blood T cell repertoires in COVID-19. The CDR3 spans 15 residues. Germline V gives CDR1 MNHNY, CDR2 SVGAGI (reference sequence). Trimming took 7 bases from V and 1 from J; bases not matched to a gene: 9. Sequencing was performed with immunoSEQ multiplex PCR; in TCRdb, only in-frame clones are kept and a portion is missing. The sample holds over 75,000 clones, roughly 89% seen once. J is TRBJ2-7 and V is TRBV6-6, with 8 bases fitting TRBD2. The TCR comes from a woman of 80 years or more with active COVID-19. Sequencing used peripheral blood. For the CDR3, the DNA is TGTGCCAGCACCTGGGGGGTAGCGGGATCCTACGAGCAGTACTTC. Translating gives CASTWGVAGSYEQYF.